This TCR beta chain originates from a study of blood T cells in healthy people across ages (dated by TCRdb to between 2015 and 2017). Regarding the complete study: Template switching captured roughly one uniquely barcoded TCR beta cDNA molecule per two T cells in model experiments. Using the same blood draw, the study looked at two additional independent replicas of 1 million unique cDNA reads for two donors, one aged 18 to 29 and the other aged 80 or older. Age-related changes in TCR beta repertoire diversity were measured in the study by deep sequencing normalized with unique cDNA molecular identifiers. The donors were split into four age groups: young (average around 16 years), middle-aged (roughly 39), aged (over 55) and long-lived (under 90). Overall results and qualifications from the work: There was a strong correlation between observed TCR beta diversity and the percentage of naive T cells measured by flow cytometry. Observed TCR beta diversity per million T cells fell roughly linearly with age, and a significant reduction was already apparent by age approximately 41. The CMV infection status of donors was not known, potentially confounding age-related changes in expanded clonotypes. Compared with the aged group, the long-lived group had more naive CD4+ T cells, fewer expanded clones and increased TCR diversity, suggesting age selection. Estimates of total diversity based on one million sequenced T cells were considered lower bounds and underestimates. Bulk unsorted PBMC profiling prevented conclusive comparison of naive and antigen-experienced compartments.

This clonotype appeared a few times. This clone's antigen is unknown. Qualities for individual bases were not recorded, and no much larger clone is one base off. Via the germline V gene, CDR1 is SGHAT and CDR2 FQNNGV. The CDR3 runs 12 residues from the cysteine to the phenylalanine. Just CDR3 DNA is preserved here, 36 bases in frame from base 1. Receptor amplification or capture employed 5' RACE. The reads were generated on an Illumina HiSeq 2500. The second PCR ran for about 6 to 12 cycles and used a J-beta primer mix along with a sample-barcoded 5' primer. A unique molecular identifier was introduced onto each TCR beta cDNA molecule by a template-switch 5' adaptor carrying 12 random nucleotides. At least 2.5 million CDR3-containing paired-end reads were obtained from each sample. All of the RNA was converted into first-strand cDNA using the Mint cDNA synthesis kit, with a TRBC-specific oligonucleotide serving as the primer. Following uracil-DNA glycosylase treatment, all cDNA underwent a first 18-cycle PCR with the universal primers M1SS and BC2_uni_R. The paper's data handling went like this. Each sample was normalized by randomly selecting 1 million high-quality reads, each carrying a distinct molecular identifier. Instead of being binned into consensus sequences, reads with shared molecular identifiers were discarded. MiTCR, with a Q25 quality threshold and the strictest error-elimination algorithm, was used for CDR3 identification, clonotype clustering and error correction. A nonparametric unseen species model using Euler transformation provided a lower-bound estimate of total TCR beta diversity. The public reads were run again by TCRdb, first through fastp at Q25 and then through MiXCR, and only productive beta chains were kept. Each CDR3 protein gets just one entry, which takes the most common genes and DNA from the rows behind it. The V and J calls come from TCRdb's annotation, not from the publication. The sample contains roughly 1 million distinct CDR3 sequences, approximately 26% of them found a single time. Approximately 0.7% of the sample is in the top ten clones.

The roughly 39 donors, aged about 6 to 90 years, were systemically healthy Caucasian individuals from Russia. About 10 milliliters of peripheral blood were collected from each donor into EDTA-treated Vacutainer tubes. Ficoll-Paque density-gradient centrifugation was used to isolate PBMCs, with at least 6.5 million per sample. Trizol reagent was used to extract total RNA from PBMCs, with at least 5.5 micrograms per sample. For every donor, an aliquot of PBMCs went through flow cytometry to measure the percentages of naive CD45RAhigh/CD27high T cells. These data were likewise used in another study, on T cells of mothers and their children. From that second study: Nine systemically healthy Caucasian individuals served as donors, namely three mothers together with their six children. cDNA synthesis used all of the extracted RNA, with approximately 1.4 ug of RNA in each 15 ul reaction. In the second PCR, the M1S primer introduced both the sample barcodes and 2-4 random nucleotides. Each mother yielded over 9.5 million TCR beta CDR3 reads and each child roughly 3.1 million reads. Thymic selection similarly shapes TCR recombination output in related and unrelated pairs, with minor effect from inherited differences. Related mother-child pairs always showed normalized repertoire overlap that was slightly higher than in unrelated mother-child pairs, though the difference was never significant. No persistent microchimeric T cell clones were found, with a detection sensitivity of approximately 100 clones per million clonotypes. Deep NGS was used in the study to compare the TCR beta repertoires of mothers and children and to look for features that separate related mother-child pairs from unrelated individuals. The mean age was around 42 +/- 4 years for the mothers and about 12 +/- 4 years for the children. After adapter ligation with NEBNext reagents, the libraries were sequenced on Illumina HiSeq 2000 with 100+100 nt paired-end reads. Mother and child libraries were prepared a month apart and sequenced in separate runs to prevent cross-contamination. For each donor, somewhere between roughly 500,000 and 2,100,000 distinct TCR beta clonotypes were identified. Naive TCR beta clonotypes were estimated from low-frequency clonotypes matched to each donor's FACS-determined naive share, without sorting.

This clonotype was sampled from a girl aged 2-9 years in good health. This sequence uses TRBV11-2 and TRBJ2-1, and TRBD2 may be the D gene, going by 6 matching bases. Matching the DNA end better, TRBJ2-7 makes the J call doubtful. Input material: blood. Read as DNA, the sequence is TGTGCCACGTTAGACGGAGGGAACGAGCAGTACTTC. It specifies CATLDGGNEQYF.